These 14 T cell receptor beta chains share one sample of origin, sequenced in a study of B cell selection in AIRE deficiency. TCRdb keeps only in-frame clones here, not all; method: immunoSEQ multiplex PCR. The sample lists fewer than 25,000 clones, about nine tenths occurring once. Regulatory T cells were sorted as CD4+CD25hiCD127low/negative. Material: CD4+CD25+ Tregs sorted from PBMCs. The receptors were gathered from a human donor in good health.

The J gene is TRBJ1-4, the V gene TRBV29-1; TRBD1 agrees at 8 bases. V shed 7 bases and J 7 bases; nucleotides not matched to a gene: 8. Germline CDR1 is SQVTM and CDR2 is ANQGSEA. The CDR3 runs to 13 residues. Here the CDR3 reads CSAIRQGSEKLFF. The CDR3, as DNA: TGCAGCGCTATACGACAGGGGAGTGAAAAACTGTTTTTT.

The genes are TRBV2 and TRBJ2-7, with TRBD2 matching over 9 bases. The junction had 4 bases not matched to a gene; V was cut back by 4 bases and J by 3 bases. The CDR3 loop spans 14 amino acids. Per the germline V gene, CDR1 is SNHLY and CDR2 is FYNNEI. CDR3 amino acids: CASSAAGGVYEQYF. The CDR3 DNA follows: TGTGCCAGCAGTGCAGCGGGAGGTGTCTACGAGCAGTACTTC. Full variable domain (remainder filled in from reference TRBV2 and TRBJ2-7): EPEVTQTPSHQVTQMGQEVILRCVPISNHLYFYWYRQILGQKVEFLVSFYNNEISEKSEIFDDQFSVERPDGSNFTLKIRSTKLEDSAMYFCASSAAGGVYEQYFGPGTRLTVT.

This rearrangement joins TRBV19 to TRBJ1-1; 7 positions agree with TRBD1. CDR1 and CDR2 from the germline V gene are LNHDA and SQIVND (reference sequence). This CDR3 is 12 amino acids long. The junction had 5 bases not matched to a gene; V was cut back by 5 bases and J by 8 bases. The CDR3 reads CASSVGGAEAFF. CDR3 bases: TGTGCCAGTAGTGTAGGGGGCGCGGAAGCTTTCTTT.

The V and J genes are TRBV30 and TRBJ1-1; no clear D gene. Germline V gene data show CDR1 as GTSNPN and CDR2 as SVGIG (reference sequence). The CDR3 runs 13 residues. V lost 0 bases to trimming and J lost 1 base, with 6 bases between them. The CDR3 here is CAWSVLRNTEAFF. CDR3 DNA sequence: TGTGCCTGGAGTGTACTTCGGAACACTGAAGCTTTCTTT.

This chain connects TRBV6-5 to TRBJ2-1; no reliable D call. The CDR3 sequence is 12 residues long. Trimming took off 4 bases at V and 4 bases at J, with 5 bases between the two ends. Germline CDR1 and CDR2: MNHEY and SVGAGI. CDR3 in DNA: TGTGCCAGCAGTTCCCGATACAATGAGCAGTTCTTC. Protein sequence: CASSSRYNEQFF.

This chain links TRBV19 with TRBJ1-2, with a possible D match to TRBD1 (5 bases). This CDR3 comprises 14 residues. The germline V gene has CDR1 LNHDA and CDR2 SQIVND (reference sequence). V dropped 6 bases and J dropped 4 bases, with 15 bases sitting between them. CDR3: CASSIGGDSYGYTF. DNA of the CDR3: TGTGCCAGTAGCATCGGGGGAGACTCCTATGGCTACACCTTC.

This chain links TRBV6-5 with TRBJ1-1, with 7 bases that match TRBD1. CDR1 is MNHEY and CDR2 is SVGAGI in the germline V gene. The CDR3 has 15 amino acids. V was clipped by 6 bases and J by 5 bases; unmatched bases: 12. CDR3 DNA sequence: TGTGCCAGCAGCCGACTCTTCCAGGGGGGGACTGAAGCTTTCTTT. Its translation is CASSRLFQGGTEAFF.

The chain carries TRBV7-9 and TRBJ1-2; 9 bases match TRBD1. Germline loops: CDR1 SEHNR, CDR2 FQNEAQ (reference sequence). The CDR3 length is 16 residues. J gave up 0 bases and V 6 bases, and 8 bases lay outside the gene matches. CDR3 in DNA: TGTGCCAGCAGGCGAGGTGGACAGGGGACTAACTATGGCTACACCTTC. Translation: CASRRGGQGTNYGYTF.

The V and J genes are TRBV7-6 and TRBJ1-2, with D possibly matching TRBD1 (5 bases). This CDR3 region has 14 residues. V lost 5 bases and J lost 4, with 14 bases in between. Germline CDR1 SGHVS, CDR2 FNYEAQ. CDR3 bases: TGTGCCAGCAGCCCGGCCAGGGCGGGCTATGGCTACACCTTC. It translates to CASSPARAGYGYTF. Looking up the rest from reference TRBV7-6 and TRBJ1-2 gives the full variable domain: GAGVSQSPRYKVTKRGQDVALRCDPISGHVSLYWYRQALGQGPEFLTYFNYEAQQDKSGLPNDRFSAERPEGSISTLTIQRTEQRDSAMYRCASSPARAGYGYTFGSGTRLTVV.

The V gene is TRBV10-1, the J gene TRBJ2-3; TRBD1 might be the D (5 bases). Per germline, CDR1 WNHNN and CDR2 SYGVQD (reference sequence). The CDR3 has 16 amino acids. With 0 bases removed from V and 3 bases from J, the gap between germline ends came to 13 bases. The CDR3 DNA sequence: TGCGCCAGCAGTGAGTCTTGGACAAAACAAACAGATACGCAGTATTTT. This codes for CASSESWTKQTDTQYF.

The chain recombines TRBV7-8 with TRBJ2-1; D possibly corresponds to TRBD2 (6 bases). The CDR3 covers 14 residues. Germline V gene sequence: CDR1 SGHVS, CDR2 FQNEAQ. V was shortened by 5 bases and J by 5 bases, with 13 bases between the two germline ends. CDR3 bases: TGTGCCAGCAGCCCCCGGGACTTCCACAATGAGCAGTTCTTC. Amino acids: CASSPRDFHNEQFF.

V and J are TRBV6-1 and TRBJ2-3; no reliable D call. Trimming shortened V by 0 bases and J by 5 bases, and 3 bases separated the two germline ends. CDR1 MNHNS and CDR2 SASEGT come from the germline V gene. This CDR3 region has 12 residues. This CDR3 reads CASSEAGDTQYF. The CDR3 region has the DNA TGTGCCAGCAGTGAAGCGGGAGATACGCAGTATTTT.

The genes are TRBV6-5 and TRBJ2-5, with D tentatively TRBD2 (5 bases). The DNA matches TRBJ2-7 better at its end, which makes the J call doubtful. Germline CDR1 and CDR2: MNHEY and SVGAGI. The length of the CDR3 is 14 residues. The CDR3, as DNA: TGTGCCAGCAGCCCTCCCGGGATCTCGTACGAGCAGTACTTC. It specifies CASSPPGISYEQYF.

This clone was picked up a small number of times. V gene TRBV10-2 combines with J gene TRBJ2-3; perhaps TRBD2 as D (7 bases). Trimming pared 6 bases from V and 4 bases from J, leaving 14 bases between. CDR3 length equals 14 residues. Germline CDR1 WSHSY, CDR2 SAAADI. The DNA for the CDR3 is TGCGCCAGCAGCCGGGTCGGGGGGCCAGATACGCAGTATTTT. Translating gives CASSRVGGPDTQYF.